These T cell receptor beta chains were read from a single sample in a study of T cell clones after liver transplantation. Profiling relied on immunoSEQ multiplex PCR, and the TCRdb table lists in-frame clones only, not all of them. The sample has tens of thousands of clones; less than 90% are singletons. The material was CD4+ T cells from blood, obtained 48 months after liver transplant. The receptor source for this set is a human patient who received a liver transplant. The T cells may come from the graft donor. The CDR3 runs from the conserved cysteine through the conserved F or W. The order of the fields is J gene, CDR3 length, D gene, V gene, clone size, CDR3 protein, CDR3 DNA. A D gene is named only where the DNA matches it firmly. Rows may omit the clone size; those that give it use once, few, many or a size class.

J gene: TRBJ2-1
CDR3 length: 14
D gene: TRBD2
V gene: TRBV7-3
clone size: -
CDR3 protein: CASSPIAGGGEQFF
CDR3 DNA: TGTGCCAGCAGCCCGATAGCGGGAGGAGGTGAGCAGTTCTTC

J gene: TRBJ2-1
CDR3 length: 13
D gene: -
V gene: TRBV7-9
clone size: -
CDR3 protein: CAIRGTVYNEQFF
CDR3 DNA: TGTGCCATACGAGGGACGGTATACAATGAGCAGTTCTTC

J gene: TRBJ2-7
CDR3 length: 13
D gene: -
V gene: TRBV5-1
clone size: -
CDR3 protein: CASSRGDWYEQYF
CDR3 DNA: TGCGCCAGCAGCCGCGGGGATTGGTACGAGCAGTACTTC

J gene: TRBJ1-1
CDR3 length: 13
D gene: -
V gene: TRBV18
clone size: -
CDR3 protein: CASSLQANTEAFF
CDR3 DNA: TGTGCCAGCTCCCTACAGGCTAACACTGAAGCTTTCTTT

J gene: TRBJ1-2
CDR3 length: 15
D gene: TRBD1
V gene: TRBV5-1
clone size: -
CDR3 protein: CASSFSTGDNYGYTF
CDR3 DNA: TGCGCCAGCAGCTTCTCGACAGGGGATAACTATGGCTACACCTTC

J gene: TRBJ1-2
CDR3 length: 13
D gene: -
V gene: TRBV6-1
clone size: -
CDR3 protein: CASSRQGNYGYTF
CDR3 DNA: TGTGCCAGCAGTAGGCAGGGAAACTATGGCTACACCTTC

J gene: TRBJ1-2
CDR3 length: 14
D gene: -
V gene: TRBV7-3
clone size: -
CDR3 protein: CASSPRTPLYGYTF
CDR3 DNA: TGTGCCAGCAGCCCACGGACCCCCCTCTATGGCTACACCTTC

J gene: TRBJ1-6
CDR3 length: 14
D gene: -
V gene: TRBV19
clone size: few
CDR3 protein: CASSTLALGSPLHF
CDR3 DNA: TGTGCCAGTAGTACCCTGGCATTAGGGTCACCCCTCCACTTT

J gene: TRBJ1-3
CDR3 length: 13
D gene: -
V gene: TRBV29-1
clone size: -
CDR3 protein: CSVGVASGNTIYF
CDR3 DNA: TGCAGCGTAGGGGTTGCGTCTGGAAACACCATATATTTT

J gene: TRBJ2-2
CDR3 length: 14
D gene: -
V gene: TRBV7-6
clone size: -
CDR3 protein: CASSTRDNTGELFF
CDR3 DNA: TGTGCCAGCAGCACCAGGGATAACACCGGGGAGCTGTTTTTT

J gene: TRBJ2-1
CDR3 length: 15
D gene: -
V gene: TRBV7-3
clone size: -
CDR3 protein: CASSLTLGSTDEQFF
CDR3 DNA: TGTGCCAGCAGCTTAACGTTGGGTTCTACTGATGAGCAGTTCTTC

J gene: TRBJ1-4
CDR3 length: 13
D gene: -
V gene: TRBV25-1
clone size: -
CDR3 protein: CASRELTGEKLFF
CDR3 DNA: TGTGCCAGCAGGGAACTGACAGGAGAAAAACTGTTTTTT

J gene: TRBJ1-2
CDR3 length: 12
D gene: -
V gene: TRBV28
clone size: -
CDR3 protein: CTSNAGNYGYTF
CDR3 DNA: TGTACCAGCAATGCGGGGAACTATGGCTACACCTTC

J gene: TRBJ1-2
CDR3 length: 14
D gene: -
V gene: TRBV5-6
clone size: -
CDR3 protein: CASRRVQTNYGYTF
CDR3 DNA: TGTGCCAGCAGACGTGTACAGACTAACTATGGCTACACCTTC

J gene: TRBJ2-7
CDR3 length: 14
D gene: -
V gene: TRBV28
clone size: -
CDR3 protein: CASGRGGQGAEQYF
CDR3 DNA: TGTGCCAGCGGCCGGGGGGGACAGGGAGCCGAGCAGTACTTC

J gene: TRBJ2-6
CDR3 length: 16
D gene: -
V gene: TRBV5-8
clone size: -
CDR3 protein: CASSSNGAGGANVLTF
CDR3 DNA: TGTGCCAGCAGCTCAAACGGAGCTGGGGGGGCCAACGTCCTGACTTTC

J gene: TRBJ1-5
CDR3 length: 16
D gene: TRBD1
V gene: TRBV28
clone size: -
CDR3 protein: CASSTLLTGTDQPQHF
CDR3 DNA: TGTGCCAGCAGCACACTATTGACAGGGACCGATCAGCCCCAGCATTTT

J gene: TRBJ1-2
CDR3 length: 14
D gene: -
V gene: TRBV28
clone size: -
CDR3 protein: CASTETGFDYGYTF
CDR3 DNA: TGTGCCAGCACCGAAACGGGCTTCGACTATGGCTACACCTTC

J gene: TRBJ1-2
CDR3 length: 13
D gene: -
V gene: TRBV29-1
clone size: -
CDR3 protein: CSVGQGISYGYTF
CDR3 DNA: TGCAGCGTTGGCCAGGGGATCTCCTATGGCTACACCTTC

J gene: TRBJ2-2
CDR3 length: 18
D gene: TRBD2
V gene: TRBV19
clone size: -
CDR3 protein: CASRLLAGGYRRTGELFF
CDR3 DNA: TGTGCCAGTAGATTACTAGCGGGAGGTTATCGTCGTACCGGGGAGCTGTTTTTT

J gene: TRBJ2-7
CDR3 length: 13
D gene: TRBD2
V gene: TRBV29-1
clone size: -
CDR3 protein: CSVEDPGGYEQYF
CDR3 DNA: TGCAGCGTTGAAGACCCGGGAGGCTACGAGCAGTACTTC

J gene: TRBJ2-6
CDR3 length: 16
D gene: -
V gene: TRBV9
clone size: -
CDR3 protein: CASSSRWASGANVLTF
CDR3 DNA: TGTGCCAGCAGCAGTAGGTGGGCCTCTGGGGCCAACGTCCTGACTTTC

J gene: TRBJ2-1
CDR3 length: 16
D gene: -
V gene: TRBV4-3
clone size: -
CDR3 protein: CASSQGGGGHYNEQFF
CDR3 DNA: TGCGCCAGCAGCCAAGGAGGGGGTGGCCACTACAATGAGCAGTTCTTC

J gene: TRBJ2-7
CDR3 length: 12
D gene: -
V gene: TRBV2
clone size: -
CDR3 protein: CASSERGYEQYF
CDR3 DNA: TGTGCCAGCAGTGAAAGGGGCTACGAGCAGTACTTC

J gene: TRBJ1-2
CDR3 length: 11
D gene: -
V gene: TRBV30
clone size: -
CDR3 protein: CAWRGRAGYTF
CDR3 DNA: TGTGCCTGGAGAGGAAGGGCTGGCTACACCTTC

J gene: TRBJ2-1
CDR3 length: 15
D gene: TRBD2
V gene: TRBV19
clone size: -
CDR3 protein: CASSPLAGGPNEQFF
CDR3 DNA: TGTGCCAGTAGCCCCCTAGCGGGAGGGCCGAATGAGCAGTTCTTC

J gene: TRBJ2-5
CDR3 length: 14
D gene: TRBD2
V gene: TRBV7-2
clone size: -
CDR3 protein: CASTSPGGRETQYF
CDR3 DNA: TGTGCCAGCACCTCCCCGGGAGGGAGGGAGACCCAGTACTTC

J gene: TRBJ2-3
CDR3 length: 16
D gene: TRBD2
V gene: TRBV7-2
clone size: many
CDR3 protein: CASSFFSGGRADTQYF
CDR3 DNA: TGTGCCAGCAGCTTCTTTAGCGGGGGGAGGGCAGATACGCAGTATTTT

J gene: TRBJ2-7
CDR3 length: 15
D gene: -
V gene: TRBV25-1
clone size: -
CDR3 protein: CASSDSLDRGYEQYF
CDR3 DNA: TGTGCCAGCAGTGATAGCCTGGACAGAGGATACGAGCAGTACTTC

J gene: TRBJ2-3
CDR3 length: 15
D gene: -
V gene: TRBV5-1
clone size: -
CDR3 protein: CASSLIVVGTDTQYF
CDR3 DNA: TGCGCCAGCAGCTTGATTGTAGTTGGGACAGATACGCAGTATTTT

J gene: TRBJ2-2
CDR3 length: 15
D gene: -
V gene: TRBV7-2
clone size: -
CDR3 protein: CASSLSGENTGELFF
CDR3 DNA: TGTGCCAGCAGCTTATCAGGGGAGAACACCGGGGAGCTGTTTTTT

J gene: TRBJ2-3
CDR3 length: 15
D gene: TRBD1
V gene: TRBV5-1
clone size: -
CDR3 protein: CASSFGTANTDTQYF
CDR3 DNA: TGCGCCAGCAGCTTTGGGACAGCAAACACAGATACGCAGTATTTT

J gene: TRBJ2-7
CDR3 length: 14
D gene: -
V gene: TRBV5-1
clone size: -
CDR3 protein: CASSPVLSGSEQYF
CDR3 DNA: TGCGCCAGCAGCCCGGTGCTTTCAGGGAGCGAGCAGTACTTC

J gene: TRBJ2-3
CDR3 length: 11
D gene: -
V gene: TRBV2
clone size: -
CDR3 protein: CASSEQRRQYF
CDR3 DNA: TGTGCCAGCAGTGAGCAGCGTAGGCAGTATTTT

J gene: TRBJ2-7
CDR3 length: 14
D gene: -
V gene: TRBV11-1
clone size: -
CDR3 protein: CASSLNRATYEQYF
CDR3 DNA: TGTGCCAGCAGCTTAAATCGGGCGACCTACGAGCAGTACTTC

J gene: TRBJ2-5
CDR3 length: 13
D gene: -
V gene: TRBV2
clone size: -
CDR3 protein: CASSWLSSETQYF
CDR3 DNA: TGTGCCAGCTCGTGGCTGTCCTCAGAGACCCAGTACTTC

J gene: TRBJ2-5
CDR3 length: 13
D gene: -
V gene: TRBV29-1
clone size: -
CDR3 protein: CSVDLGPRETQYF
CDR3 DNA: TGCAGCGTTGACTTAGGACCCCGGGAGACCCAGTACTTC

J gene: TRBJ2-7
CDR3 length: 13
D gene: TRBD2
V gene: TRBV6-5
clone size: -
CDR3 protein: CASGGTNSYEQYF
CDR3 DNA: TGTGCCAGCGGAGGGACTAACTCCTACGAGCAGTACTTC

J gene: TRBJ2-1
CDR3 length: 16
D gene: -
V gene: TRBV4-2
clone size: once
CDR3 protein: CASSQVGTAVANEQFF
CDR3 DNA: TGTGCCAGCAGCCAGGTTGGGACCGCCGTGGCCAATGAGCAGTTCTTC

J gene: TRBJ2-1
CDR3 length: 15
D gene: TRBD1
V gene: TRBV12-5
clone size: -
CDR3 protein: CASGLGWTGGNEQFF
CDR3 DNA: TGTGCTAGTGGTTTGGGTTGGACAGGTGGGAATGAGCAGTTCTTC

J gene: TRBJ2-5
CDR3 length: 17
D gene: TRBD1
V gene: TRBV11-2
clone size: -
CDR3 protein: CASSQGTHRGQQETQYF
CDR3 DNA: TGTGCCAGCAGCCAGGGGACGCACAGGGGACAACAAGAGACCCAGTACTTC

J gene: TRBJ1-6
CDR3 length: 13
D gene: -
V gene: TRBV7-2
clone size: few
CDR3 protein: CASSLAGDSPLHF
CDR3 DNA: TGTGCCAGCAGCTTAGCGGGGGATTCACCCCTCCACTTT

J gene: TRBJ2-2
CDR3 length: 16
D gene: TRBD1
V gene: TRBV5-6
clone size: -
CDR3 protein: CASSPGTGGDTGELFF
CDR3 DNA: TGTGCCAGCAGCCCCGGGACAGGGGGCGACACCGGGGAGCTGTTTTTT

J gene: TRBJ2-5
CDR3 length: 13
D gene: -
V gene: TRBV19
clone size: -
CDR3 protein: CASSPTPQETQYF
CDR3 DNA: TGTGCCAGTAGTCCCACCCCCCAAGAGACCCAGTACTTC

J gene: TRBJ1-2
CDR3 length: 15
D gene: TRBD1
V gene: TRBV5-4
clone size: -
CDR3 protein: CASSLDQGADYGYTF
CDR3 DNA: TGTGCCAGCAGCTTGGATCAGGGGGCAGACTATGGCTACACCTTC